This T cell receptor beta chain emerged from a study of molecular identifiers for immune sequencing clone quantification (dated by TCRdb to the late 2010s). With regard to the full study: In a replicate experiment, RNA from roughly 20,000 or 100,000 naive CD8 T cells was split into five aliquots, four of which were sequenced. This methods study benchmarked molecular-identifier clustering-based TCR repertoire sequencing (MIDCIRS) and TCR RNA copy counting, using CD8 T cells to do so. Study-wide findings and limitations: In CMV-specific effector cells, clones with more than 20 RNA copies accounted for over 98% of molecules, whereas in naive cells such clones accounted for under 1%. When barcode sub-clustering was left out, chimeric consensus sequences inflated TCR diversity, with chimeras reaching as high as 47%. Identical TCR molecules sharing a barcode could cause highly expanded clone sizes to be underestimated. A single cell's worth of spiked-in Jurkat TCR RNA was reported detectable even among 750,000 to 1,000,000 naive CD8 T cells. Naive libraries contained spiked-in Jurkat TCR RNA (approximately ten copies' worth), which is not part of the donor repertoire. Modeling indicated approximately 3 TCR RNA copies recovered per cell, compared with about 10 by digital PCR, which implies a capture efficiency of approximately 29%.

Libraries were constructed by PCR. The sequencing machine was an Illumina HiSeq 4000. Bulk TCR libraries were made following a previously described method, with the TCR primers given in Table S5. Total RNA was purified with the Qiagen AllPrep DNA/RNA kit. Before any analysis, reads coming from multiple sequencing runs of the same library were combined into one pool. The authors' pipeline ran thus. Reads were retained only if an exact TCR constant sequence was present, and the retained reads were trimmed to 150 nt and grouped according to their 12-nt molecular barcodes. Reads in each barcode group were sub-clustered using a 15% Levenshtein threshold, and a quality-weighted consensus sequence was built for each RNA molecule. Non-functional sequences were removed, as were lower-count sequences one edit away from another. On the basis of fitting two negative binomial distributions, barcode sub-clusters with fewer than 20% of the maximum read count were discarded. Starting from the raw public reads, TCRdb applied fastp trimming at Q25, assembled clones with MiXCR and retained in-frame beta chains. Rows are unified per CDR3 protein, each entry keeping the most common DNA and genes. Here the V and J calls rest on TCRdb's processing, not on the authors' analysis. This sample is represented by approximately 90,000 distinct CDR3 sequences; 21% of them were singletons. Jointly, the top ten make up around 1% of the sample.

In its sample, this clonotype was seen many times. The antigen it recognizes is unknown. No much larger clone exists at a distance of one base, and base qualities are not known. Libraries of naive CD8 T cells were built from about 19,000 to 1,100,000 sorted cells, with 10%, 30% or 50% of the purified RNA used. Naive CD8 T cells, defined as CD8+CD4-CCR7+CD45RA+, were FACS-sorted into RLT Plus buffer on a BD FACSAria II. To test detection sensitivity, Jurkat RNA equivalent to over 8 TCR copies was spiked into samples of about 19,000-1,000,000 naive CD8 T cells. Enrichment of CD8 T cells was done with RosetteSep CD8+ T Cell Enrichment Cocktail plus Ficoll-Paque, and ACK red cell lysis came afterward. CDR1 and CDR2 are read off the germline V gene (reference sequence) as DFQATT and SNEGSKA. V drops 4 bases and J drops 0 bases, leaving 13 bases in between. Inclusive of the bounding cysteine and phenylalanine, the CDR3 is 14 residues long. The CDR3 DNA has 42 bases and is translated from base 1.

This TCR came from a human donor in good health. Some libraries in this study had Jurkat cell RNA spiked in. The specimen sequenced was naive CD8+ T cells from blood, with Jurkat cell RNA spiked in. The cell subset or site label, read with the paper, signifies: FACS-sorted CD8+CD4-CCR7+CD45RA+ naive T cells. The rearranged segments are TRBV20-1 and TRBJ2-7; the D gene could be TRBD1 or TRBD2, each one agreeing over 5 bases. The sequence in DNA is TGCAGTGCTACTCCGGGACGTCGCTCCTACGAGCAGTACTTC. It specifies CSATPGRRSYEQYF.